The entry below describes one T cell receptor (beta chain). The V gene's germline CDR1 is SGHKS and CDR2 YYEKEE (reference sequence). This CDR3 is built from 17 residues. Trimming took off 4 bases at V and 0 bases at J, with 17 bases between the two ends. In the original workflow: Reference gene primer amplification gave estimated nucleated cell counts. Only in-frame clones appear in the TCRdb table, and some are missing; sequencing was by immunoSEQ multiplex PCR. The V and J calls and clone size were taken over from that table, and D and trimming were inferred from the DNA. The table lists over 300,000 clones, around 89% of them singletons. The data stem from a study of blood T cell repertoires in COVID-19. Overall study: Sites in the United States, Italy and Spain provided acute and convalescent COVID-19 samples. T cells, B-cell-depleted T cells, or PBMCs provided the cDNA or gDNA that served as material.

The source material was peripheral blood. V is TRBV5-5 and J is TRBJ1-3; unclear D gene. This clonotype was sampled from a man younger than 30 with active or convalescent COVID-19. The DNA of the CDR3 is TGTGCCAGCAGCCCCCGGGATGAGGTTCCCTCTGGAAACACCATATATTTT. Protein: CASSPRDEVPSGNTIYF.